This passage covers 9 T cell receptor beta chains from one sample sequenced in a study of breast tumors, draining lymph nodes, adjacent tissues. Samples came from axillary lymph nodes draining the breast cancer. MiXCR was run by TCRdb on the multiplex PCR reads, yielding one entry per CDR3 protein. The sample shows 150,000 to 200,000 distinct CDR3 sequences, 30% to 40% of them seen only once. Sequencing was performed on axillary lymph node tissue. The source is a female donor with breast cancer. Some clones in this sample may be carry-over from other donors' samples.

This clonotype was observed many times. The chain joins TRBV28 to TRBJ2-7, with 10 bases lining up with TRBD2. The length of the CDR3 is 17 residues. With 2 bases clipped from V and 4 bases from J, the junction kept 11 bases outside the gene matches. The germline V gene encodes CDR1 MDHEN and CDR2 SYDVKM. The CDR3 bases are TGTGCCAGCAGTTTACGTGGACTAGCGGTCAGGCATTACGAGCAGTACTTC. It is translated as CASSLRGLAVRHYEQYF.

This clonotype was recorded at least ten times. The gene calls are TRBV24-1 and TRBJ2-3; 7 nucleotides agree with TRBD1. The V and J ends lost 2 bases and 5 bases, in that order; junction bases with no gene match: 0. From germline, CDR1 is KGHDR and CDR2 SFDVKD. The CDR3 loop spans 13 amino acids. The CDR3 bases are TGTGCCACCAGTGATTCAGGGGGAGATACGCAGTATTTT. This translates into CATSDSGGDTQYF.

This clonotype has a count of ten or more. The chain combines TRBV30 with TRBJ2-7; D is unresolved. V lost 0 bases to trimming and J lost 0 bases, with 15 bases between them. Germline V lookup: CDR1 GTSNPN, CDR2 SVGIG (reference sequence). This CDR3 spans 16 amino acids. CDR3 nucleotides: TGTGCCTGGAGTGTCGCGCCCAGGCGAAGCTCCTACGAGCAGTACTTC. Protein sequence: CAWSVAPRRSSYEQYF.

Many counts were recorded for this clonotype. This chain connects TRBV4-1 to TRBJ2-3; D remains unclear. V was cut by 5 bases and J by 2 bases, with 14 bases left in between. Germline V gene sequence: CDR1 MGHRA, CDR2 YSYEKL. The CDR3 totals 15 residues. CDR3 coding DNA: TGCGCCAGCAGCACGGACCCTGTGGCCACAGATACGCAGTATTTT. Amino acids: CASSTDPVATDTQYF.

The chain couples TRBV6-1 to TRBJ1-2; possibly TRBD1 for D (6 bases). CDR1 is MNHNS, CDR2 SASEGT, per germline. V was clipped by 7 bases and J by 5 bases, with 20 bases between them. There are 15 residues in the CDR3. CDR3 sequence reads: CASTQPGGGEYGYTF. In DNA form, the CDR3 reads TGTGCCAGCACCCAACCCGGGGGGGGCGAGTATGGCTACACCTTC.

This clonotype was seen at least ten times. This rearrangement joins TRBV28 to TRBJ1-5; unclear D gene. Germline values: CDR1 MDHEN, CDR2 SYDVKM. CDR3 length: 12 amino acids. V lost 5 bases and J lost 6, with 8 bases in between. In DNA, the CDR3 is TGTGCCAGCAGTCTCCCTTCTCAGCCCCAGCATTTT. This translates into CASSLPSQPQHF.

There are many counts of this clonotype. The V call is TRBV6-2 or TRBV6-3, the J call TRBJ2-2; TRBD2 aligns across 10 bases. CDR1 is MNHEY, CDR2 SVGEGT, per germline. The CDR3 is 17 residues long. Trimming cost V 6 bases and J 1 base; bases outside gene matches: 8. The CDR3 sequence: CASSQTRTSGNTGELFF. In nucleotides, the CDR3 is TGTGCCAGCAGCCAAACCCGGACTAGCGGGAACACCGGGGAGCTGTTTTTT.

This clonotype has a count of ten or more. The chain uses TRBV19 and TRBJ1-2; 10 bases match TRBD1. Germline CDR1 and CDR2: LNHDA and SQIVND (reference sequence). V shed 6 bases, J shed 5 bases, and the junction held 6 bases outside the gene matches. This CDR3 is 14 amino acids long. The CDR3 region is CASSARGQGYGYTF. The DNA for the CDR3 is TGTGCCAGTAGCGCGCGGGGACAGGGGTATGGCTACACCTTC.

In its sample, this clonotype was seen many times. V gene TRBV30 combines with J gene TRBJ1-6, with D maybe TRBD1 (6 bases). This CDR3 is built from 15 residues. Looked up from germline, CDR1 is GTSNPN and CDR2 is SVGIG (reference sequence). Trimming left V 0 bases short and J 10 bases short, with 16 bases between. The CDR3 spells CAWSVARGRGSPLHF. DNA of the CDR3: TGTGCCTGGAGTGTGGCCAGGGGAAGAGGATCACCCCTCCACTTT.